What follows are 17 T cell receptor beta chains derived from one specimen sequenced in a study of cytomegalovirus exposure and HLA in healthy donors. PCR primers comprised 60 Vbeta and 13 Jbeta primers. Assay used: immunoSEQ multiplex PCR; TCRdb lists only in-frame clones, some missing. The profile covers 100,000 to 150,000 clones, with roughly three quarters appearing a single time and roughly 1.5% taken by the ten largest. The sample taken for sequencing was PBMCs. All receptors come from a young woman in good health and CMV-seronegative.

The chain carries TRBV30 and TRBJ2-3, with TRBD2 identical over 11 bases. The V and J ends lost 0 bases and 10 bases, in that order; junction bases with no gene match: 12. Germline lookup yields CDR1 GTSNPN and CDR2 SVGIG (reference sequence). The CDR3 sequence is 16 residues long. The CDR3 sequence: CAWSVKGSSGRYPQYF. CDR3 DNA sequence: TGTGCCTGGAGTGTAAAGGGGTCTAGCGGGAGGTATCCGCAGTATTTT.

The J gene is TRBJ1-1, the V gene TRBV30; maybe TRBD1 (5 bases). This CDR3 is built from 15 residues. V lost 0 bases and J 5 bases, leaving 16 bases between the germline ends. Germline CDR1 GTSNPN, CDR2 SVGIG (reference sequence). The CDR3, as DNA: TGTGCCTGGAGTGTTTCTTTGGCGGGGGGAACTGAAGCTTTCTTT. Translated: CAWSVSLAGGTEAFF.

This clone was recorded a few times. CDR3 region: CASSPTRGGVRGYTF. The DNA for the CDR3 is TGTGCCAGCAGCCCAACCCGGGGTGGGGTCCGCGGCTACACCTTC. The rearrangement joins TRBV6-5 to TRBJ1-2; no clear D gene. Germline CDR1 and CDR2: MNHEY and SVGAGI. This CDR3 contains 15 residues. Trimming cost V 6 bases and J 8 bases, with 22 bases left between them.

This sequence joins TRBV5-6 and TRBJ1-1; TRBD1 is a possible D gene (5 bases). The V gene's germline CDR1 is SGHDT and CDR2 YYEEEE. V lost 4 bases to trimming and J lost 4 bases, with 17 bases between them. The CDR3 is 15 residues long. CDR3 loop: CASSEGGTDVTEAFF. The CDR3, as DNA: TGTGCCAGCAGCGAGGGAGGGACGGACGTCACTGAAGCTTTCTTT.

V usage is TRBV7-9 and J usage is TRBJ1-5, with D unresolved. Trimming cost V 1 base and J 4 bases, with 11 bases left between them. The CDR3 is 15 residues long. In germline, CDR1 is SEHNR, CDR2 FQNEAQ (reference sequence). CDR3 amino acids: CASSLDGYPNQPQHF. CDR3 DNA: TGTGCCAGCAGCTTAGACGGTTATCCTAATCAGCCCCAGCATTTT.

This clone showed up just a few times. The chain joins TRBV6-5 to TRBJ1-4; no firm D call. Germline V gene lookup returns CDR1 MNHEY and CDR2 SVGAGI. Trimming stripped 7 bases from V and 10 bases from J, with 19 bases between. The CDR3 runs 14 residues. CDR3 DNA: TGTGCCAGCACCGCGGACGGACTTCCTGGAAAACTGTTTTTT. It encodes CASTADGLPGKLFF.

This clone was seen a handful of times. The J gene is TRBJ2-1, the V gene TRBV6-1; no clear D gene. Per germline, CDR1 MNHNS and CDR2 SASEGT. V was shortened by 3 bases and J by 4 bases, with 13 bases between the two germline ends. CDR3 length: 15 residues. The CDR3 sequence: CASSDGRHRYNEQFF. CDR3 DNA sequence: TGTGCCAGCAGTGATGGAAGGCACAGATACAATGAGCAGTTCTTC.

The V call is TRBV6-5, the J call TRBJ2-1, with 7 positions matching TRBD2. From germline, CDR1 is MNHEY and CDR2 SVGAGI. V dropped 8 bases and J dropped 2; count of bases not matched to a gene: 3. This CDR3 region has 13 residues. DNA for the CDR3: TGTGCCAGCCGCGGGAGCACCTACAATGAGCAGTTCTTC. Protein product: CASRGSTYNEQFF.

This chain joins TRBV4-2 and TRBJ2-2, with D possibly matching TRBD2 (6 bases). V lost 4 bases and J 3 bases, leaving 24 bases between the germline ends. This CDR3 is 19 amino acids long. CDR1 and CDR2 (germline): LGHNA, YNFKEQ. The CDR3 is CASSPAPHSGHIYTGELFF. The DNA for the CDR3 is TGTGCCAGCAGCCCAGCTCCCCATAGCGGTCATATATACACCGGGGAGCTGTTTTTT.

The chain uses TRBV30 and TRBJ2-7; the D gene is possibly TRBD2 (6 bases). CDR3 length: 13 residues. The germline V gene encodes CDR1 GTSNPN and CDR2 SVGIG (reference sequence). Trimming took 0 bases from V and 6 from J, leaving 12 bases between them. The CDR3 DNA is TGTGCCTGGAGTGTACGACTAGTATCCGAGCAGTACTTC. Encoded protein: CAWSVRLVSEQYF.

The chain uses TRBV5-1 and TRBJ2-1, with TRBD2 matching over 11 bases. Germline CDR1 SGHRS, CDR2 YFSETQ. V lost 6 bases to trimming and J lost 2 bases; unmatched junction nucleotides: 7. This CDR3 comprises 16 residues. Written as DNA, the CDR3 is TGCGCCAGCACCGGGACTAGCGGATTTGCCTACAATGAGCAGTTCTTC. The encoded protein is CASTGTSGFAYNEQFF.

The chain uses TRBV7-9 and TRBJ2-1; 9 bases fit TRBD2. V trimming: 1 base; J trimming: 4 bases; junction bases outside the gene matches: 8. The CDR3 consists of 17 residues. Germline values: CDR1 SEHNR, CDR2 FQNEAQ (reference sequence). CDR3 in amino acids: CASSLVAGGLGYNEQFF. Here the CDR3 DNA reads TGTGCCAGCAGCTTAGTTGCGGGAGGGCTCGGATACAATGAGCAGTTCTTC.

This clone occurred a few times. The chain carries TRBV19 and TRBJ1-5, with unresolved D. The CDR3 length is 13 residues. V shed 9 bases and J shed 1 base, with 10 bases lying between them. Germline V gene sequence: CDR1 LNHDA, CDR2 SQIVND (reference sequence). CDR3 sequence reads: CASCRGSNQPQHF. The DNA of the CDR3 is TGTGCCAGCTGTCGGGGAAGCAATCAGCCCCAGCATTTT.

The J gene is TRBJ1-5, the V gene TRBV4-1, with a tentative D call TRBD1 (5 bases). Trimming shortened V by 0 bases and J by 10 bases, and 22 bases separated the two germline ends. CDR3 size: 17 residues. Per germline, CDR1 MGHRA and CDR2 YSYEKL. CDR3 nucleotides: TGCGCCAGCAGCCAAGAAGGCGGGGTACGTACGCAGGGACCCCAGCATTTT. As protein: CASSQEGGVRTQGPQHF.

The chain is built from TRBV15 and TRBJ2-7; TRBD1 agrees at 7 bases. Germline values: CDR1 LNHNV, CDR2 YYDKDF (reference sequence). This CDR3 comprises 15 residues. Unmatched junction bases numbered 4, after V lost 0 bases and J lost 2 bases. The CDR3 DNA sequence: TGTGCCACCAGCAGAGACCCGGGACAGACCTACGAGCAGTACTTC. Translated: CATSRDPGQTYEQYF.

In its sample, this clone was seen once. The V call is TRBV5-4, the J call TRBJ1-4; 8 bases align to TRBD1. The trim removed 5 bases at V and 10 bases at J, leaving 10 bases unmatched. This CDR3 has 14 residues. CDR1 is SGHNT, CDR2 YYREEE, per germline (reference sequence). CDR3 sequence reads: CASRSDRGGGKLFF. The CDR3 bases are TGTGCCAGCAGGTCCGACAGGGGCGGGGGAAAACTGTTTTTT.

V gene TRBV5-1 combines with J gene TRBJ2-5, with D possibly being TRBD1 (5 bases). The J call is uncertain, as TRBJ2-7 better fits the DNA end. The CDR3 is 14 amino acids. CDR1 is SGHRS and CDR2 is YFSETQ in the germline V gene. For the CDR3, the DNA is TGCGCCAGCAGCTTGGAACAGGTCTCCTACGAGCAGTACTTC. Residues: CASSLEQVSYEQYF.